This T cell receptor beta chain was retrieved from a study of blood T cell repertoires in COVID-19. Study-level information: Whether acute or convalescent, the COVID-19 samples came from the United States, Italy and Spain.

CDR1 WNHNN and CDR2 SYGVQD come from the germline V gene (reference sequence). CDR3 length equals 15 residues. Trimming cost V 3 bases and J 4 bases, with 13 bases left between them. Those who participated ranged in age from about 18 to 95 years and resided in about two dozen US areas. Assay: immunoSEQ multiplex PCR; the TCRdb copy retains only in-frame clones and omits some. Found here are a few hundred thousand clones, around 89% of them singletons; the top ten hold 8% to 10%. This sequence joins TRBV10-1 and TRBJ2-1; tentative D call: TRBD2 (6 bases). The source material was PBMCs or T cells enriched from blood (not recorded which). This TCR came from a man in his forties or fifties who had recovered from COVID-19. CDR3 residues: CASSDRESLYNEQFF. The DNA for the CDR3 is TGCGCCAGCAGTGACCGGGAGTCCCTTTACAATGAGCAGTTCTTC.